Listed here are 23 T cell receptor beta chains from one sample, sequenced in a study of Ad26.COV2.S vaccination and SARS-CoV-2 variants. Sequencing used immunoSEQ multiplex PCR; TCRdb keeps in-frame clones, though not all of them. The table lists about 350,000 clones, roughly nine tenths of them singletons. The sample consisted of peripheral blood, taken after recovery from COVID-19. All receptors derive from a human donor who had recovered from COVID-19.

The chain joins TRBV27 to TRBJ2-2; a possible D gene is TRBD1 (6 bases). V lost 4 bases and J lost 4, with 25 bases in between. CDR1 is MNHEY and CDR2 is SMNVEV in the germline V gene (reference sequence). The CDR3 runs 19 residues. CDR3 protein: CASSSDRVLPDGGTGELFF. The CDR3 region has the DNA TGTGCCAGCAGTTCGGACAGAGTGTTACCCGACGGCGGCACCGGGGAGCTGTTTTTT.

This sequence joins TRBV12-1 and TRBJ2-2; TRBD1 is the table's D call and was not checked against the DNA. TRBV12-1 is flagged as a pseudogene. This CDR3 comprises 16 residues. CDR3 region: CASSFGWTYDTGELFF. The CDR3 DNA reads as TGTGCCAGCAGCTTTGGCTGGACATACGACACCGGGGAGCTGTTTTTT.

Turning to this clone: Other DNA variants within this sample encode the same CDR3. V gene TRBV5-1 combines with J gene TRBJ1-1; no definite D call. Looked up from germline, CDR1 is SGHRS and CDR2 is YFSETQ. The CDR3 totals 13 residues. Trimming removed 0 bases at V and 6 bases at J, with 9 bases between. CDR3 residues: CASSLAGNSEAFF. Here the CDR3 DNA reads TGCGCCAGCAGCTTGGCGGGTAACTCTGAAGCTTTCTTT.

Only one count was recorded for this clone. This chain connects TRBV7-2 to TRBJ1-1; 8 nucleotides agree with TRBD1. The CDR3 is made up of 15 amino acids. In germline, CDR1 is SGHTA, CDR2 FQGNSA. The V segment lost 1 base and the J segment 4 bases; nucleotides outside the gene matches: 5. The CDR3 loop is CASSLEGTGGTEAFF. The CDR3 DNA reads as TGTGCCAGCAGCTTAGAGGGTACAGGGGGCACTGAAGCTTTCTTT.

The chain recombines TRBV2 with TRBJ1-5, with 9 nucleotides matching TRBD1. The ends lost 3 bases at V and 2 bases at J; junction bases unmatched: 2. The length of the CDR3 is 15 residues. Germline assignment: CDR1 SNHLY and CDR2 FYNNEI. CDR3 amino acids: CASSDRTGGNQPQHF. The CDR3 coding sequence is TGTGCCAGCAGTGACCGGACAGGGGGCAATCAGCCCCAGCATTTT.

There are a few counts of this clone. V usage is TRBV7-9 and J usage is TRBJ1-2; 9 nucleotides line up with TRBD1. Looked up from germline, CDR1 is SEHNR and CDR2 is FQNEAQ (reference sequence). The trim removed 5 bases at V and 2 bases at J, leaving 6 bases unmatched. This CDR3 region has 15 residues. CDR3 protein: CASSLRTGENYGYTF. The CDR3 DNA reads as TGTGCCAGCAGCCTGCGGACAGGGGAGAACTATGGCTACACCTTC. Full variable domain (remainder filled in from reference TRBV7-9 and TRBJ1-2): DTGVSQNPRHKITKRGQNVTFRCDPISEHNRLYWYRQTLGQGPEFLTYFQNEAQLEKSRLLSDRFSAERPKGSFSTLEIQRTEQGDSAMYLCASSLRTGENYGYTFGSGTRLTVV.

This clone was recorded once. The chain joins TRBV4-1 to TRBJ1-4, with D perhaps matching TRBD1 (5 bases). CDR1 is MGHRA and CDR2 is YSYEKL in the germline V gene. Trimming stripped 1 base from V and 7 bases from J, with 13 bases between. The CDR3 contains 15 residues. The CDR3 DNA follows: TGCGCCAGCAGCCAAGTGGACCCCGGGGGTGAAAAACTGTTTTTT. Protein product: CASSQVDPGGEKLFF.

This clone was observed once. The rearrangement uses TRBV9 and TRBJ2-7; no definite D call. V was clipped by 0 bases and J by 1 base, with 11 bases between them. The germline gives CDR1 SGDLS, CDR2 YYNGEE. CDR3 size: 15 residues. Here the CDR3 reads CASSVEAALSYEQYF. The CDR3 DNA reads as TGTGCCAGCAGCGTAGAGGCAGCCCTTTCCTACGAGCAGTACTTC.

Of note for this clone: In the same sample, other DNA sequences code for this CDR3. The V gene is TRBV2, the J gene TRBJ2-1; the D is unclear. Trimming took off 7 bases at V and 3 bases at J, with 7 bases between the two ends. There are 12 residues in the CDR3. Germline V lookup: CDR1 SNHLY, CDR2 FYNNEI. The DNA of the CDR3 is TGTGCCAGCAAAGGCAGCTACAATGAGCAGTTCTTC. This translates into CASKGSYNEQFF.

This chain joins TRBV6-1 and TRBJ2-3, with 14 bases identical to TRBD2. V shed 2 bases, J shed 2 bases, and the junction held 6 bases outside the gene matches. The CDR3 totals 18 residues. In germline, CDR1 is MNHNS, CDR2 SASEGT. CDR3: CASSETRGLAGVTDTQYF. CDR3 sequence (DNA): TGTGCCAGCAGTGAAACGAGGGGACTAGCGGGGGTCACAGATACGCAGTATTTT.

The rearrangement uses TRBV11-2 and TRBJ2-7; 10 nucleotides line up with TRBD2. This CDR3 is 14 amino acids long. Per germline, CDR1 SGHAT and CDR2 FQNNGV. Trimming removed 2 bases from V and 7 bases from J; junction bases left unmatched: 5. The CDR3 sequence is CASSLSGGAREQYF. The CDR3 region has the DNA TGTGCCAGCAGCTTAAGCGGGGGGGCAAGAGAGCAGTACTTC.

The chain recombines TRBV12-3 or TRBV12-4 with TRBJ2-7; 7 bases align to TRBD1. Trimming removed 7 bases from V and 1 base from J; junction bases left unmatched: 4. The CDR3 has 13 amino acids. As DNA, the CDR3 is TGTGCCAGCACCGAGACAGGGTCCTACGAGCAGTACTTC. Amino acid sequence: CASTETGSYEQYF.

Details on this clone: At one end the junction does not follow the germline gene, possibly because of a read error. The genes are TRBV18 and TRBJ2-7; a weak D match, TRBD1 (6 bases). Germline-derived CDR1 and CDR2 are KGHSH and LQKENI. CDR3 size: 14 residues. The CDR3: CASSPPTGSFEQYF. As DNA, the CDR3 is TGTGCCAGCTCACCACCGACAGGATCCTTCGAGCAGTACTTC.

V usage is TRBV20-1 and J usage is TRBJ2-5; 7 nucleotides align to TRBD2. Germline loops: CDR1 DFQATT, CDR2 SNEGSKA (reference sequence). CDR3 length: 14 amino acids. After removal of 3 bases from V and 4 bases from J, the junction contained 8 bases not matched to a gene. In nucleotides, the CDR3 is TGCAGTGCTAGTTGGGGGGGAGCTTTAGAGACCCAGTACTTC. Its translation is CSASWGGALETQYF.

The genes are TRBV7-2 and TRBJ2-5, with D possibly being TRBD1 or TRBD2 (6 bases each). Germline V gene sequence: CDR1 SGHTA, CDR2 FQGNSA. CDR3 length: 16 amino acids. V was clipped by 1 base and J by 6 bases, with 18 bases between them. CDR3 DNA: TGTGCCAGCAGCTTAGGGGGGGCCAGGGTCGGGAAGACCCAGTACTTC. Encoded protein: CASSLGGARVGKTQYF.

This chain links TRBV6-1 with TRBJ1-1, with D unclear. V lost 7 bases, J lost 1 base, and 13 bases lay in between. CDR3 length equals 14 residues. Germline V gene data show CDR1 as MNHNS and CDR2 as SASEGT. The CDR3: CASTYPAKNTEAFF. CDR3 in DNA: TGTGCCAGCACCTACCCCGCGAAGAACACTGAAGCTTTCTTT.

The rearrangement joins TRBV21-1 to TRBJ2-7; the table's D gene call, TRBD2, was not cross checked with the DNA. TRBV21-1 is noted as a pseudogene. There are 14 residues in the CDR3. CDR3 DNA: TGTGCCAGCACCATACGAACTAGCTCCTACGAGCAGTACTTC. Its translation is CASTIRTSSYEQYF.

A word on this clone: Other DNA sequences in the same sample also yield this CDR3. The chain uses TRBV3-1 (or the pseudogene TRBV3-2) and TRBJ1-3; the D is unclear. The CDR3 sequence is 11 residues long. V was trimmed by 4 bases and J by 4 bases, leaving 2 bases between them. CDR1 is LGHDT and CDR2 is YNNKEL in the germline V gene (reference sequence). CDR3 region: CASSPGNTIYF. The DNA for the CDR3 is TGTGCCAGCAGCCCCGGAAACACCATATATTTT.

The chain links TRBV28 to TRBJ1-6, with 9 bases matching TRBD1. There are 15 residues in the CDR3. In germline, CDR1 is MDHEN, CDR2 SYDVKM. V shed 5 bases, J shed 8 bases, and the junction held 7 bases outside the gene matches. CDR3 in DNA: TGTGCCAGCAGTATCACAGGGGGCGATTATTCACCCCTCCACTTT. It is translated as CASSITGGDYSPLHF.

J is TRBJ2-5 and V is TRBV25-1; 10 bases agree with TRBD2. Germline V CDR1 and CDR2: MGHDK, SYGVNS. This CDR3 contains 17 residues. V was pared by 6 bases and J by 2 bases, with 12 bases of the junction left unmatched. The CDR3, as DNA: TGTGCCAGCAGCCCCTATCTACTAGCGGGGTCACAAGAGACCCAGTACTTC. It yields the protein CASSPYLLAGSQETQYF.

The CDR3 reads CASSMAGHTGELFF. The CDR3 DNA is TGTGCCAGTAGTATGGCAGGTCACACCGGGGAGCTGTTTTTT. The chain has TRBV19 and TRBJ2-2; D is unclear. Germline V lookup: CDR1 LNHDA, CDR2 SQIVND (reference sequence). CDR3 length: 14 amino acids. Deletions cut 3 bases from V and 3 bases from J, with 8 bases between.

V and J are TRBV6-5 and TRBJ1-6; no clear D gene. The germline gives CDR1 MNHEY, CDR2 SVGAGI. The CDR3 has 12 residues. The V end lost 4 bases, the J end lost 10 bases, and 8 bases lay between the germline ends. The CDR3 nucleotides are TGTGCCAGCAGTTCCGTCGGCTCACCCCTCCACTTT. This sequence encodes CASSSVGSPLHF.

The chain uses TRBV9 and TRBJ1-4; D not certain. Germline-derived CDR1 and CDR2 are SGDLS and YYNGEE. CDR3 length equals 16 residues. Trimming took off 0 bases at V and 0 bases at J, with 9 bases between the two ends. CDR3 residues: CASSVEKGTTNEKLFF. The CDR3 DNA reads TGTGCCAGCAGCGTAGAAAAGGGTACAACTAATGAAAAACTGTTTTTT.